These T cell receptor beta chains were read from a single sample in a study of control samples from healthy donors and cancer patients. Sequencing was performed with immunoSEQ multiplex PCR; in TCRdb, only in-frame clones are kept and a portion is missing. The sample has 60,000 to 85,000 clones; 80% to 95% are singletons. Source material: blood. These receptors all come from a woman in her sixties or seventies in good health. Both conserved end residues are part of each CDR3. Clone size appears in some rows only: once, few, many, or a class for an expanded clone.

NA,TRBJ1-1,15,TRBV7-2,CASSYTGGVNTEAFF
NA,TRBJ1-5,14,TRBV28,CASSLPRGYQPQHF
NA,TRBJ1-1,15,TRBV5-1,CASSLLGHTNTEAFF
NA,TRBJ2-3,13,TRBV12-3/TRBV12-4,CASSFQTTDTQYF
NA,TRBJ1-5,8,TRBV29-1,CRGQPQHF
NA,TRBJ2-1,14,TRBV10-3,CAISERGTFVEQFF
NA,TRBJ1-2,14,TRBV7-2,CASSRPGQPYGYTF
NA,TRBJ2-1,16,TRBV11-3,CASSNGQGGSYNEQFF
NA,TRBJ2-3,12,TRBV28,CASSSDSDTQYF
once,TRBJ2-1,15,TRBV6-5,CASSRSLENYNEQFF
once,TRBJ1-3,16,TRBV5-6,CASSPDRGLSGNTIYF
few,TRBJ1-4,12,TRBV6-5,CASNKRDEKLFF
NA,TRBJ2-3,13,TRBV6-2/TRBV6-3,CASSYGPTDTQYF
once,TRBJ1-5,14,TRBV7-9,CASSPGQGDQPQHF
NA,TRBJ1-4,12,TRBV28,CASSRAGEKLFF
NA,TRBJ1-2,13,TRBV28,CASSSGQIYGYTF